This entry lists 23 T cell receptor beta chains sequenced from one sample in a study of T cells in Graves' hyperthyroidism and ophthalmopathy (dated by TCRdb to about 2019). Receptor libraries were prepared by multiplex PCR. TCRdb records Illumina HiSeq 2000 as the sequencer. TCR beta CDR3 regions were amplified from RNA transcripts. A first-round RT-PCR of the TCR CDR3 used the HTBI primer set with the Qiagen OneStep RT-PCR kit. TCRdb reworked the public reads: Q25 trimming with fastp, MiXCR clone assembly, productive beta chains retained. Under each unique CDR3 protein, matching rows form one entry showing the most common genes and DNA. This sample is represented by roughly 600,000 distinct CDR3 sequences; more than 12% of them were singletons. The top ten constitute approximately 12% of the sample. The sample was blood. The receptor set was obtained from a woman in her 50s with Graves' ophthalmopathy.

This clonotype was found many times. The chain joins TRBV12-3 or TRBV12-4 to TRBJ2-2; TRBD1 is a possible D gene (6 bases). Trimming shortened V by 6 bases and J by 0 bases, and 14 bases separated the two germline ends. This CDR3 is built from 16 residues. The CDR3 loop reads CASSPDRPTNTGELFF. The CDR3 DNA is TGTGCCAGCAGCCCTGACAGGCCCACGAACACCGGGGAGCTGTTTTTT.

This clonotype has a count of ten or more. The chain recombines TRBV5-1 with TRBJ1-1; TRBD1 is a possible D gene (6 bases). The germline gives CDR1 SGHRS, CDR2 YFSETQ. This CDR3 has 14 amino acids. V was trimmed by 2 bases and J by 1 base, leaving 9 bases between them. The CDR3, as DNA: TGCGCCAGCAGCTTCGAGGACAGGAACACTGAAGCTTTCTTT. Amino acids: CASSFEDRNTEAFF.

The sample holds many counts of this clonotype. This chain links TRBV5-6 with TRBJ1-4; no definite D call. The V gene lost 4 bases and the J gene lost 0 bases, with 7 bases spanning the gap. This CDR3 spans 14 amino acids. CDR1 SGHDT and CDR2 YYEEEE come from the germline V gene. CDR3 residues: CASSPTPTNEKLFF. CDR3 in DNA: TGTGCCAGCAGCCCAACTCCAACTAATGAAAAACTGTTTTTT.

This clonotype was counted ten times or more. This chain connects TRBV30 to TRBJ2-1; 9 bases agree with TRBD2. The germline CDR1 and CDR2 sequences are GTSNPN and SVGIG (reference sequence). This CDR3 is built from 14 residues. V was pared by 2 bases and J by 10 bases, with 9 bases of the junction left unmatched. The CDR3 protein is CAWSRAGGLREQFF. The CDR3 bases are TGTGCCTGGAGTCGGGCGGGAGGGCTACGGGAGCAGTTCTTC.

J is TRBJ1-5 and V is TRBV20-1; no clear D gene. This CDR3 contains 11 residues. Trimming left V 1 base short and J 9 bases short, with 7 bases between. The germline V gene encodes CDR1 DFQATT and CDR2 SNEGSKA (reference sequence). The CDR3 here is CSARVGGPQHF. CDR3 coding DNA: TGCAGTGCTAGAGTGGGCGGGCCCCAGCATTTT.

Only one count was recorded for this clonotype. The chain uses TRBV20-1 and TRBJ2-2; 14 nucleotides align to TRBD2. This CDR3 spans 19 amino acids. The ends lost 3 bases at V and 0 bases at J; junction bases unmatched: 9. In germline, CDR1 is DFQATT, CDR2 SNEGSKA (reference sequence). CDR3 loop: CSASPGLAGGHANTGELFF. The DNA for the CDR3 is TGCAGTGCTAGTCCCGGACTAGCGGGAGGCCACGCGAACACCGGGGAGCTGTTTTTT.

V is TRBV4-3 and J is TRBJ2-7; 10 bases are a match to TRBD2. This CDR3 contains 14 residues. Losses at the gene ends were 5 bases for V and 7 bases for J; bases not matched to a gene: 8. In germline, CDR1 is LGHNA, CDR2 YSLEER. In nucleotides, the CDR3 is TGCGCCAGCAGCACCAGCGGGAGGGCCACTGAGCAGTACTTC. Translation gives CASSTSGRATEQYF.

This chain connects TRBV4-1 to TRBJ2-7; 8 bases align to TRBD1. V gave up 4 bases and J gave up 3 bases; unmatched junction bases: 20. The CDR3 runs to 19 residues. Germline CDR1 and CDR2: MGHRA and YSYEKL. The CDR3 region is CASSPGTGPKWNQGYEQYF. CDR3 DNA sequence: TGCGCCAGCAGCCCCGGGACAGGACCCAAGTGGAACCAAGGCTACGAGCAGTACTTC.

This clonotype appeared many times. V is TRBV12-3 or TRBV12-4 and J is TRBJ2-1; D uncertain. V was pared by 3 bases and J by 9 bases, with 9 bases between. The CDR3 is 12 amino acids. The CDR3, as DNA: TGTGCCAGCAGTTTCACCGATGGTGAGCAGTTCTTC. Translating it yields CASSFTDGEQFF.

A note on this clonotype: A clone one base away is much larger, so this may be a read error. The chain carries TRBV12-3 or TRBV12-4 and TRBJ1-1; tentatively, D is TRBD1 (6 bases). The CDR3 runs 16 residues. V lost 6 bases, J lost 4 bases, and 21 bases lay in between. CDR3 region: CASRLSGDAVSTEAFF. CDR3 nucleotides: TGTGCCAGCAGACTCTCAGGGGACGCGGTGAGCACTGAAGCTTTCTTT.

This clonotype was detected many times. The chain recombines TRBV28 with TRBJ2-1, with 8 nucleotides matching TRBD2. Per the germline V gene, CDR1 is MDHEN and CDR2 is SYDVKM. With V trimmed by 7 bases and J by 4 bases, 9 bases remained unmatched. CDR3 length: 15 residues. The CDR3 protein is CASTPAGVSYNEQFF. Here the CDR3 DNA reads TGTGCCAGCACCCCAGCGGGAGTATCTTACAATGAGCAGTTCTTC. The full variable domain, rest sourced from reference TRBV28 and TRBJ2-1, is DVKVTQSSRYLVKRTGEKVFLECVQDMDHENMFWYRQDPGLGLRLIYFSYDVKMKEKGDIPEGYSVSREKKERFSLILESASTNQTSMYLCASTPAGVSYNEQFFGPGTRLTVL.

Regarding this clonotype: A read error may explain this, as a much larger clone is one base away. The chain links TRBV28 to TRBJ2-4; 12 nucleotides align to TRBD2. The junction had 8 bases not matched to a gene; V was cut back by 4 bases and J by 7 bases. CDR3 length: 16 amino acids. Germline V gene data show CDR1 as MDHEN and CDR2 as SYDVKM. CDR3 residues: CASSSLTSGSGNIQYF. The CDR3 DNA sequence: TGTGCCAGCAGTTCCCTGACTAGCGGGAGTGGGAACATTCAGTACTTC.

The genes are TRBV19 and TRBJ2-1; 7 bases map to TRBD1. V dropped 7 bases and J dropped 0; count of bases not matched to a gene: 6. Germline CDR1 and CDR2: LNHDA and SQIVND (reference sequence). The CDR3 covers 15 residues. CDR3 sequence: CASKKGALSYNEQFF. In DNA, the CDR3 is TGTGCCAGTAAAAAGGGGGCCCTCTCCTACAATGAGCAGTTCTTC.

This sequence joins TRBV25-1 and TRBJ2-2; perhaps TRBD2 as D (6 bases). The length of the CDR3 is 15 residues. The V end was cut by 2 bases, the J end by 2 bases, with 9 bases between. The germline V gene encodes CDR1 MGHDK and CDR2 SYGVNS. The CDR3, as DNA: TGTGCCAGCAGTGAACTAGCGCTAAACACCGGGGAGCTGTTTTTT. Amino acids: CASSELALNTGELFF.

This clonotype has just a few counts. The gene calls are TRBV28 and TRBJ1-6; maybe TRBD1 (6 bases). V dropped 7 bases and J dropped 8 bases, with 18 bases sitting between them. Germline V lookup: CDR1 MDHEN, CDR2 SYDVKM. The CDR3 covers 15 residues. The CDR3 here is CASKRAWGADSPLHF. The CDR3 nucleotides read TGTGCCAGCAAACGCGCCTGGGGGGCGGATTCACCCCTCCACTTT.

This clonotype was recorded at least ten times. The CDR3 protein is CSARTSVSSYEQYF. The CDR3 DNA sequence: TGCAGTGCTAGGACTAGCGTAAGCTCCTACGAGCAGTACTTC. The chain is built from TRBV20-1 and TRBJ2-7; 8 bases align to TRBD2. Germline CDR1 DFQATT, CDR2 SNEGSKA (reference sequence). V lost 3 bases and J lost 0; bases outside the gene matches: 4. The CDR3 is 14 residues long.

Ten or more counts support this clonotype. The chain employs TRBV27 and TRBJ1-6; 10 bases align to TRBD1. CDR1 is MNHEY, CDR2 SMNVEV, per germline (reference sequence). The trim removed 5 bases at V and 8 bases at J, leaving 6 bases unmatched. The CDR3 is made up of 15 amino acids. The CDR3 sequence is CASSPETGGHSPLHF. The CDR3 DNA reads as TGTGCCAGCAGTCCAGAGACAGGGGGCCATTCACCCCTCCACTTT.

This clonotype was seen at least ten times. The V gene is TRBV5-1, the J gene TRBJ2-2; possibly TRBD2 for D (5 bases). Deletions cut 6 bases from V and 1 base from J, with 10 bases between. Germline V CDR1 and CDR2: SGHRS, YFSETQ. This CDR3 is built from 14 residues. CDR3 sequence: CASKIRGNTGELFF. CDR3 in DNA: TGCGCCAGCAAAATCCGGGGGAACACCGGGGAGCTGTTTTTT.

Of note for this clonotype: Being one base from a much bigger clone, this may be a read error. The chain is built from TRBV24-1 and TRBJ2-3, with no clear D. Per the germline V gene, CDR1 is KGHDR and CDR2 is SFDVKD. The CDR3 covers 12 residues. The CDR3 coding sequence is TGTGTCACCAGTGATTTTTCGGATACGCAGTATTTT. It specifies CVTSDFSDTQYF.

Many counts were recorded for this clonotype. The rearrangement links TRBV20-1 to TRBJ1-1; D may be TRBD1 (6 bases). This CDR3 contains 13 residues. V was cut by 5 bases and J by 3 bases, with 13 bases left in between. CDR1 is DFQATT and CDR2 is SNEGSKA in the germline V gene (reference sequence). CDR3 in amino acids: CSAAGSGDTEAFF. The CDR3 coding sequence is TGCAGTGCTGCAGGGTCAGGGGACACTGAAGCTTTCTTT.

This chain connects TRBV28 to TRBJ2-5, with 9 bases that match TRBD1. The V gene end was trimmed by 6 bases and the J gene end by 2 bases; junction bases not matched to a gene: 10. The V gene's germline CDR1 is MDHEN and CDR2 SYDVKM. CDR3 length equals 16 residues. This chain's CDR3 is CASSKTNRGLQETQYF. Here the CDR3 DNA reads TGTGCCAGCAGCAAAACAAACAGGGGGCTGCAAGAGACCCAGTACTTC.

This clonotype was picked up many times. The chain carries TRBV12-3 or TRBV12-4 and TRBJ1-6; maybe TRBD1 (5 bases). This CDR3 is built from 16 residues. V was clipped by 6 bases and J by 0 bases, with 12 bases between them. The CDR3 is CASSPRGSSYNSPLHF. The CDR3 DNA reads as TGTGCCAGCAGCCCCCGGGGGAGCTCCTATAATTCACCCCTCCACTTT.

This clonotype was detected many times. The rearrangement links TRBV20-1 to TRBJ2-1, with D hard to call. Germline V gene data show CDR1 as DFQATT and CDR2 as SNEGSKA (reference sequence). This CDR3 has 9 amino acids. V gave up 3 bases and J gave up 9 bases, with 3 bases separating them. Here the CDR3 reads CSASGEQFF. In DNA form, the CDR3 reads TGCAGTGCTAGCGGTGAGCAGTTCTTC.